Each of the 22 T cell receptor beta chains below was sequenced from the same sample in a study of blood T cell repertoires in COVID-19 (TCRdb year 2020). The library came from the immunoSEQ multiplex PCR assay. The table comes from immuneACCESS by way of TCRdb, which keeps in-frame sequences with V and J called. Part of the clones is missing from these tables; in studies checked, under half for an unresolved V gene and the rest for unknown reasons. In this sample the table shows some 530,000 clones, about nine tenths of which occur a single time. Approximately 8% of the sample is in the top ten clones. Specimen: PBMCs or T cells enriched from blood (not recorded which). These TCRs come from a woman in her fifties or sixties who had recovered from COVID-19.

This sequence joins TRBV29-1 and TRBJ1-2, with D perhaps TRBD1 (5 bases). Trimming stripped 5 bases from V and 6 bases from J, with 13 bases between. Per the germline V gene, CDR1 is SQVTM and CDR2 is ANQGSEA. The CDR3 spans 12 residues. The CDR3 reads CSVRGKLHGYTF. The CDR3 DNA follows: TGCAGCGTTCGGGGGAAGCTTCATGGCTACACCTTC.

This chain links TRBV6-5 with TRBJ1-5; 7 bases are a match to TRBD1. The CDR3 has 15 amino acids. Germline loops: CDR1 MNHEY, CDR2 SVGAGI. The ends lost 7 bases at V and 2 bases at J; junction bases unmatched: 8. CDR3 nucleotides: TGTGCCAGCACAACAGGGGCCAGGGGCAATCAGCCCCAGCATTTT. Its protein product is CASTTGARGNQPQHF.

The chain recombines TRBV25-1 with TRBJ1-2; TRBD1 matches 12 bases. The CDR3 covers 18 residues. Trimming cost V 4 bases and J 4 bases; bases outside gene matches: 13. CDR1 is MGHDK and CDR2 is SYGVNS in the germline V gene. The CDR3 bases are TGTGCCAGCAGTGGATCCGGGACAGGGGGCTTCTTTGGCTATGGCTACACCTTC. The encoded protein is CASSGSGTGGFFGYGYTF.

The V gene is TRBV7-8, the J gene TRBJ1-3; D gene unclear. V lost 0 bases, J lost 3 bases, and 3 bases lay in between. From germline, CDR1 is SGHVS and CDR2 FQNEAQ. The CDR3 contains 13 residues. This chain's CDR3 is CASSLASGNTIYF. As DNA, the CDR3 is TGTGCCAGCAGCTTAGCGAGTGGAAACACCATATATTTT.

V gene TRBV7-2 combines with J gene TRBJ1-3; the D is unclear. Germline V CDR1 and CDR2: SGHTA, FQGNSA. V gave up 4 bases and J gave up 4 bases, with 14 bases separating them. This CDR3 comprises 15 residues. The CDR3 here is CASSYSVTTGNTIYF. The CDR3 coding sequence is TGTGCCAGCAGCTATAGCGTGACCACGGGAAACACCATATATTTT.

This clone was observed once. This chain uses TRBV18 with TRBJ2-1, with no clear D. The CDR3 contains 16 residues. The V end lost 3 bases, the J end lost 3 bases, and 15 bases lay between the germline ends. Germline V gives CDR1 KGHSH, CDR2 LQKENI. The CDR3 DNA reads as TGTGCCAGCTCACCCTCGCCCCCGACAAACTACAATGAGCAGTTCTTC. As protein: CASSPSPPTNYNEQFF.

Points on this clone: The same CDR3 arises from other DNA sequences in this sample as well. This chain uses TRBV5-1 with TRBJ2-5; 10 bases match TRBD2. Germline V gives CDR1 SGHRS, CDR2 YFSETQ. V lost 0 bases to trimming and J lost 5 bases; unmatched junction nucleotides: 7. The CDR3 totals 16 residues. The CDR3 coding sequence is TGCGCCAGCAGCTTGGCTCCTAGCGGGGGTCAGGAGACCCAGTACTTC. Amino acids: CASSLAPSGGQETQYF.

This clone appeared a few times. The CDR3 sequence is CASSLAPPTGWVWEAFF. The CDR3 DNA sequence: TGCGCCAGCAGCTTGGCTCCTCCGACAGGGTGGGTTTGGGAAGCTTTCTTT. This chain joins TRBV5-1 and TRBJ1-1; 7 bases are shared with TRBD1. Per germline, CDR1 SGHRS and CDR2 YFSETQ. V gave up 0 bases and J gave up 8 bases; unmatched junction bases: 16. CDR3 length: 17 amino acids. Together with reference TRBV5-1 and TRBJ1-1, the CDR3 gives the full variable domain: KAGVTQTPRYLIKTRGQQVTLSCSPISGHRSVSWYQQTPGQGLQFLFEYFSETQRNKGNFPGRFSGRQFSNSRSEMNVSTLELGDSALYLCASSLAPPTGWVWEAFFGQGTRLTVV.

The genes are TRBV5-1 and TRBJ2-3; 8 bases align to TRBD1. The CDR3 sequence is 18 residues long. The trim removed 1 base at V and 2 bases at J, leaving 12 bases unmatched. Per the germline V gene, CDR1 is SGHRS and CDR2 is YFSETQ. Here the CDR3 DNA reads TGCGCCAGCAGCTTGCCGGGCGTTCAGGGGGCTCTCACAGATACGCAGTATTTT. Translating gives CASSLPGVQGALTDTQYF.

V usage is TRBV7-6 and J usage is TRBJ1-4; D unclear. V was cut by 6 bases and J by 5 bases, with 10 bases left in between. Germline CDR1 is SGHVS and CDR2 is FNYEAQ. The CDR3 has 13 amino acids. The CDR3 sequence is CASRNTVNEKLFF. The CDR3 DNA is TGTGCCAGCAGAAATACAGTGAATGAAAAACTGTTTTTT.

The chain has TRBV6-5 and TRBJ1-4; 7 bases line up with TRBD1. CDR1 is MNHEY, CDR2 SVGAGI, per germline. V dropped 5 bases and J dropped 7; count of bases not matched to a gene: 7. The CDR3 consists of 14 residues. CDR3 coding DNA: TGTGCCAGCAGTCCGACAGGGTCGAGTGAAAAACTGTTTTTT. Residues: CASSPTGSSEKLFF.

The rearrangement joins TRBV4-2 to TRBJ1-6; D possibly corresponds to TRBD1 (6 bases). V was shortened by 0 bases and J by 0 bases, with 9 bases between the two germline ends. The CDR3 covers 17 residues. Germline assignment: CDR1 LGHNA and CDR2 YNFKEQ. CDR3 DNA sequence: TGTGCCAGCAGCCAAGAGGACAGCAGCTCCTATAATTCACCCCTCCACTTT. Translation gives CASSQEDSSSYNSPLHF.

The V call is TRBV18, the J call TRBJ1-4, with D perhaps matching TRBD1 (5 bases). CDR3 size: 15 residues. Germline CDR1 and CDR2: KGHSH and LQKENI. The V end lost 2 bases, the J end lost 2 bases, and 9 bases lay between the germline ends. CDR3 amino acids: CASSPSQGTNEKLFF. The CDR3 bases are TGTGCCAGCTCACCATCGCAGGGTACTAATGAAAAACTGTTTTTT.

The gene calls are TRBV5-1 and TRBJ1-2; 7 bases fit TRBD1. V dropped 4 bases and J dropped 2; count of bases not matched to a gene: 11. CDR3 length equals 16 residues. The V gene's germline CDR1 is SGHRS and CDR2 YFSETQ. The CDR3 DNA reads TGCGCCAGCAGCGTGGGATTAGGGGGCGCGAACTATGGCTACACCTTC. As protein: CASSVGLGGANYGYTF.

The V call is TRBV4-2, the J call TRBJ2-5; 11 nucleotides agree with TRBD2. V lost 4 bases and J lost 1; bases outside the gene matches: 5. This CDR3 spans 16 amino acids. Germline CDR1 is LGHNA and CDR2 is YNFKEQ. The CDR3, as DNA: TGTGCCAGCAGCCCCCGACTAGCGGGGTCCCAAGAGACCCAGTACTTC. It yields the protein CASSPRLAGSQETQYF.

This clone was seen only once. The genes are TRBV19 and TRBJ1-4; 10 bases match TRBD1. There are 17 residues in the CDR3. With 3 bases clipped from V and 4 bases from J, the junction kept 8 bases outside the gene matches. The germline V gene encodes CDR1 LNHDA and CDR2 SQIVND (reference sequence). The CDR3 protein is CASSMPPGQGVNEKLFF. The CDR3 coding sequence is TGTGCCAGTAGTATGCCCCCCGGACAGGGGGTTAATGAAAAACTGTTTTTT.

The V gene is TRBV12-3 or TRBV12-4, the J gene TRBJ1-2; no clear D gene. Trimming took off 5 bases at V and 7 bases at J, with 11 bases between the two ends. This CDR3 spans 12 amino acids. CDR3 sequence (DNA): TGTGCCAGCAGTATAGGGTTGCGTGGCTACACCTTC. Translated, it gives CASSIGLRGYTF.

This clone was recorded a few times. V is TRBV2 and J is TRBJ1-6, with no clear D. Germline V CDR1 and CDR2: SNHLY, FYNNEI. The CDR3 has 16 amino acids. Trimming took 2 bases from V and 7 from J, leaving 15 bases between them. The CDR3 protein is CASSERLQRVNSPLHF. The CDR3 coding sequence is TGTGCCAGCAGTGAACGTCTCCAGCGCGTGAATTCACCCCTCCACTTT.

This sequence joins TRBV20-1 and TRBJ1-2, with D hard to call. The CDR3 consists of 11 residues. The germline V gene encodes CDR1 DFQATT and CDR2 SNEGSKA (reference sequence). Trimming removed 4 bases from V and 8 bases from J, with 11 bases in between. The chain's CDR3 is CSAILGDGYTF. The CDR3 DNA follows: TGCAGTGCTATTCTAGGCGACGGCTACACCTTC.

The rearrangement joins TRBV9 to TRBJ1-2, with D perhaps matching TRBD1 (5 bases). Germline V CDR1 and CDR2: SGDLS, YYNGEE. V shed 4 bases and J shed 3 bases, with 13 bases lying between them. This CDR3 comprises 14 residues. The CDR3 here is CASSFSGYDYGYTF. DNA of the CDR3: TGTGCCAGCAGCTTCTCAGGGTACGACTATGGCTACACCTTC.

V and J are TRBV19 and TRBJ1-2, with TRBD1 matching 7 bases. V lost 7 bases and J lost 4; bases outside the gene matches: 6. Germline V gene data show CDR1 as LNHDA and CDR2 as SQIVND (reference sequence). The CDR3 extends over 13 amino acids. CDR3 protein: CASTPGQIYGYTF. CDR3 bases: TGTGCCAGTACCCCGGGACAGATCTATGGCTACACCTTC.

In its sample, this clone was seen a few times. The CDR3 protein is CASSSGGDNSPLHF. The CDR3 coding sequence is TGTGCCAGCAGTTCCGGGGGAGACAATTCACCCCTCCACTTT. The chain joins TRBV27 to TRBJ1-6; possible D gene TRBD1, 5 bases. This CDR3 has 14 residues. V shed 4 bases and J shed 7 bases, with 11 bases lying between them. Germline V CDR1 and CDR2: MNHEY, SMNVEV (reference sequence).